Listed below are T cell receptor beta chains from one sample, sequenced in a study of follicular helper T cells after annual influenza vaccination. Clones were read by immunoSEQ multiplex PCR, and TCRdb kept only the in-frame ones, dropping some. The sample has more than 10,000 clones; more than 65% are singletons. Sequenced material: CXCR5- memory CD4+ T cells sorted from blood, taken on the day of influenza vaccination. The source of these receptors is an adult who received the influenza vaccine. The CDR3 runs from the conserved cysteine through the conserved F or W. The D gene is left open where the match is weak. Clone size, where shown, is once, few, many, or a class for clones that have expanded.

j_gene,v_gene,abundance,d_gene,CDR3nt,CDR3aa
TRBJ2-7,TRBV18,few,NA,TGTGCCAGCTCACCCTCGGGGAACTCCTACGAGCAGTACTTC,CASSPSGNSYEQYF
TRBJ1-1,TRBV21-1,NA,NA,TGTGCCAGCAGCACTTTTTTCAGGGGGCTGCGGACTGAAGCTTTCTTT,CASSTFFRGLRTEAFF
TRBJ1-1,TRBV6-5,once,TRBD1,TGTGCCAGCAGCCTCGACAGGGGCACTGAAGCTTTCTTT,CASSLDRGTEAFF
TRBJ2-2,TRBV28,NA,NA,TGTGCCAGCAGTTTAAATCCGGGGACCGGGGAGCTGTTTTTT,CASSLNPGTGELFF
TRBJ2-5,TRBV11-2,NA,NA,TGTGCCAGCAGCTCGGAGGGGGAGACCCAGTACTTC,CASSSEGETQYF
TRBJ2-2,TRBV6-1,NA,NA,TGTGCCAGCAGTGTGGACATCGGGCCCGGGGAGCTGTTTTTT,CASSVDIGPGELFF
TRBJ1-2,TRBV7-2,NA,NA,TGTGCCAGCAGCTTAGGCTTTGATGGCTACACCTTC,CASSLGFDGYTF
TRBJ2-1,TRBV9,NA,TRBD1,TGTGCCAGCAGCGTAGGGCCGGGACAGGAGGCCAATGAGCAGTTCTTC,CASSVGPGQEANEQFF
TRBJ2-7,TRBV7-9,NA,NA,TGTGCCAGCAGCGACGACTTTAAGCTCTCCTACGAGCAGTACTTC,CASSDDFKLSYEQYF
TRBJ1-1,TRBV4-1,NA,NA,TGCGCCAGCAGCCCTTGGGTAACCTTCGACACTGAAGCTTTCTTT,CASSPWVTFDTEAFF
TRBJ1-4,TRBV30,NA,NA,TGTGCCTGGTCCCCGGGGGGACTTGTGGAAAAACTGTTTTTT,CAWSPGGLVEKLFF
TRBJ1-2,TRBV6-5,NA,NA,TGTGCCAGCAGTTCCGCAGGAACGACGTGGGGCTACACCTTC,CASSSAGTTWGYTF
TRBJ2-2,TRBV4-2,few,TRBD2,TGTGCCAGCAGCCAAGCCCAGACTAGCGGGAGGGCAGGCGGGGAGCTGTTTTTT,CASSQAQTSGRAGGELFF
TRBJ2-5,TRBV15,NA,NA,TGTGCCACCAGCAGAGATCCCCCCATCCCCCAGTACTTC,CATSRDPPIPQYF
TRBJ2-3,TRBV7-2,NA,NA,TGTGCCAGCAGGGGAACGGGGACAGATACGCAGTATTTT,CASRGTGTDTQYF
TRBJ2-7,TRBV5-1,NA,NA,TGCGCCAGCAGCTCCCCGGGCGAGCAGTACTTC,CASSSPGEQYF
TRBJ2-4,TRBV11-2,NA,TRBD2,TGTGCCAGCAGCTTAGCGGGGGGATGGGGGACCCTTAACCACATTCAGTACTTC,CASSLAGGWGTLNHIQYF
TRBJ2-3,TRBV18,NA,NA,TGTGCCAGCTCACCTTCTAGCTCTAGCACAGATACGCAGTATTTT,CASSPSSSSTDTQYF
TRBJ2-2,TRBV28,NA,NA,TGTGCCAGCAGTTTTTTATGGGGGCAACCAACCGGGGAGCTGTTTTTT,CASSFLWGQPTGELFF
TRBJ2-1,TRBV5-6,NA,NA,TGTGCCAGCAGCGCTCTAGCGCGATTCGACAATGAGCAGTTCTTC,CASSALARFDNEQFF
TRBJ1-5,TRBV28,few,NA,TGTGCCAGCAGCTTTTTGAACAGGAGATATAGCAATCAGCCCCAGCATTTT,CASSFLNRRYSNQPQHF
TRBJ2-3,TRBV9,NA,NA,TGTGCCAGCAGCGCGCGAGGGGTCGCCGCAGATACGCAGTATTTT,CASSARGVAADTQYF
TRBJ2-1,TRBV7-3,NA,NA,TGTGCCAGCAGCCCCCAAATGGGCGGTGAGCAGTTCTTC,CASSPQMGGEQFF
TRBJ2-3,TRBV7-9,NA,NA,TGTGCCAGCAGCTTAGCGCGTGGGCAGGGCACAGATACGCAGTATTTT,CASSLARGQGTDTQYF